This T cell receptor beta chain was captured in a study of cytomegalovirus exposure and HLA in healthy donors. The CDR3 covers 16 residues. Germline V gene data show CDR1 as LNHDA and CDR2 as SQIVND (reference sequence). V dropped 7 bases and J dropped 3 bases, with 19 bases sitting between them. Amplification used 60 Vbeta primers and 13 Jbeta primers. Profiling relied on immunoSEQ multiplex PCR, and the TCRdb table lists in-frame clones only, not all of them. The profile shows around 85,000 clones, 80% of them singletons. The rearrangement joins TRBV19 to TRBJ1-5, with D possibly TRBD1 on 5 matching bases. The origin of this receptor is a man aged 45 to 65 in good health and CMV-seropositive. The specimen sequenced was PBMCs. DNA of the CDR3: TGTGCCAGTACCGCAACGAAGGGCAGGGACAATCAGCCCCAGCATTTT. This translates into CASTATKGRDNQPQHF.